This TCR beta chain was sequenced in a study of T cell responses to AZD1222 COVID-19 vaccine. Study results and caveats: Clonal diversity may have been underestimated, and the donors were mostly white British, with more females than males.

Germline V CDR1 and CDR2: SGHTA, FQGNSA. The CDR3 runs to 16 residues. After removal of 5 bases from V and 4 bases from J, the junction contained 10 bases not matched to a gene. Concerning this clone itself: Antigen unknown.

Only in-frame clones appear in the TCRdb table, and some are missing; sequencing was by immunoSEQ multiplex PCR. The table lists roughly 120,000 clones, about nine tenths of them singletons. This receptor was taken from an adult in good health. J is TRBJ2-1 and V is TRBV7-2, with TRBD2 matching over 8 bases. Here the sequenced sample was peripheral blood, taken on day 0 of AZD1222 vaccination. DNA for the CDR3: TGTGCCAGCAGCCCTGGGATCGGGGGGGGATACAATGAGCAGTTCTTC. This encodes CASSPGIGGGYNEQFF.